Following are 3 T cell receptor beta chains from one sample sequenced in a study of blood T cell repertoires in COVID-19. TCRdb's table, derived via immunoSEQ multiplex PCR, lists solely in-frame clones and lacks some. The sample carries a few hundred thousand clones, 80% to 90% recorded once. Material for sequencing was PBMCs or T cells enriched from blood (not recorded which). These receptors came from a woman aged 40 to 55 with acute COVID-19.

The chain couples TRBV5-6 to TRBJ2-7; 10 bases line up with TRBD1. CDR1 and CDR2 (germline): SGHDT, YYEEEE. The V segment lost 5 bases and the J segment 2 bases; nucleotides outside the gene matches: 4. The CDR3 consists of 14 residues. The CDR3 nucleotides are TGTGCCAGCAGGACAGGGGGCGCCCCCTACGAGCAGTACTTC. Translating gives CASRTGGAPYEQYF.

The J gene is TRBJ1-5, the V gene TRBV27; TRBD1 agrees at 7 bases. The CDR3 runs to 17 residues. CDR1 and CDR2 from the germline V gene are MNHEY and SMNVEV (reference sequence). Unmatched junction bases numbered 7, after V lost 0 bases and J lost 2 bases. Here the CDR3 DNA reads TGTGCCAGCAGTTTATCGGGGGGACAGTTAGGCAATCAGCCCCAGCATTTT. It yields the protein CASSLSGGQLGNQPQHF.

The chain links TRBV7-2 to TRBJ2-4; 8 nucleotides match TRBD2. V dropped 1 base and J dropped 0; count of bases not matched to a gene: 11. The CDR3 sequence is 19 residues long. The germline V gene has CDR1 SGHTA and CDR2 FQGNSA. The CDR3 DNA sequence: TGTGCCAGCAGCTTAGAACCAGCGGGAGTGGCTCTAGCCAAAAACATTCAGTACTTC. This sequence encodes CASSLEPAGVALAKNIQYF.